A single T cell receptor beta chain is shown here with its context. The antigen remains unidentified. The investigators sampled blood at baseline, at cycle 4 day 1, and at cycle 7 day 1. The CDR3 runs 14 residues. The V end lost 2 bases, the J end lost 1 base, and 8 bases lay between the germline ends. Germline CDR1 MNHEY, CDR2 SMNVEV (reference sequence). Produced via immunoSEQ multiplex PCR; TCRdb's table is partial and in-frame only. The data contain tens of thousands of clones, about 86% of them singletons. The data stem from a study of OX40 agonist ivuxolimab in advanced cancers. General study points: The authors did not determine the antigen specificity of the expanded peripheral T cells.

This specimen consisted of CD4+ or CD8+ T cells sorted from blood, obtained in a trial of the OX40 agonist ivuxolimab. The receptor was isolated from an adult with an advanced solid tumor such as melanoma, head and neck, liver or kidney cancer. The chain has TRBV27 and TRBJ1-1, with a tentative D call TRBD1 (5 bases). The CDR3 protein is CASSLTTGNTEAFF. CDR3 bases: TGTGCCAGCAGTTTAACCACAGGGAACACTGAAGCTTTCTTT.